This is a list of T cell receptor beta chains from one sample in a study of blood T cell repertoires in COVID-19. Sequencing used immunoSEQ multiplex PCR; TCRdb keeps in-frame clones, though not all of them. This sample yields over 50,000 clones, of which about 90% are seen a single time; 4.7% belongs to the top ten. Sequenced sample: peripheral blood. The receptor set was obtained from a human donor in a cohort sampled during active COVID-19. Each CDR3 is given with its conserved first and last residue. The D gene is left open where the match is weak. Where a row states a size, it is once, few, many or the class of an expanded clone; other rows omit it.

13	TRBV18	TRBJ2-7	once	-	TGTGCCAGCTCACCACCGTCCGGGTACGAGCAGTACTTC	CASSPPSGYEQYF
15	TRBV18	TRBJ2-3	-	TRBD2	TGTGCCAGCTCACCTGTCGGGCTAGCGGCAGATACGCAGTATTTT	CASSPVGLAADTQYF
13	TRBV7-3	TRBJ1-1	-	-	TGTGCCAGCAGCTCCAACACGAACACTGAAGCTTTCTTT	CASSSNTNTEAFF
14	TRBV3-1/TRBV3-2	TRBJ2-2	-	TRBD1	TGTGCCAGCAGCCAGCAGGGGGTTACCGGGGAGCTGTTTTTT	CASSQQGVTGELFF
15	TRBV5-6	TRBJ2-3	-	TRBD1	TGTGCCAGCGGACCGGGACAGGGGATCACAGATACGCAGTATTTT	CASGPGQGITDTQYF
15	TRBV11-2	TRBJ1-1	-	TRBD1	TGTGCCAGCAGCAAACTGACAGGGATGGGCACTGAAGCTTTCTTT	CASSKLTGMGTEAFF
15	TRBV7-9	TRBJ1-1	-	-	TGTGCCAGCAGCCCCGCCGGGACACTGAACACTGAAGCTTTCTTT	CASSPAGTLNTEAFF
20	TRBV3-1/TRBV3-2	TRBJ2-2	-	TRBD1	TGTGCCAGCAGCCAAGGTGGATCTCTGGGACAGGGTTCGAACACCGGGGAGCTGTTTTTT	CASSQGGSLGQGSNTGELFF
13	TRBV5-8	TRBJ2-3	medium-sized	-	TGTGCCAGCAGCTTGATATTAACAGATACGCAGTATTTT	CASSLILTDTQYF
15	TRBV5-5	TRBJ2-7	-	TRBD2	TGTGCCAGCAGCTTGAGCGGGGGACCGGACTACGAGCAGTACTTC	CASSLSGGPDYEQYF
15	TRBV29-1	TRBJ1-1	-	TRBD1	TGCAGCGTCCGCGGGACAGGGGACACGAACACTGAAGCTTTCTTT	CSVRGTGDTNTEAFF
13	TRBV6-5	TRBJ2-7	-	-	TGTGCCAGCGGAAGAACTAGCCCCTACGAGCAGTACTTC	CASGRTSPYEQYF
14	TRBV27	TRBJ1-5	-	TRBD1	TGTGCCAGCAGTGCAGGGACAGTTTTTCAGCCCCAGCATTTT	CASSAGTVFQPQHF
13	TRBV6-5	TRBJ2-5	-	-	TGTGCCAGCAGTTCCGGACAGCGGGAGACCCAGTACTTC	CASSSGQRETQYF
15	TRBV5-1	TRBJ2-7	-	TRBD2	TGCGCCAGCAGCTTGGATAGCGGGAGGATCTACGAGCAGTACTTC	CASSLDSGRIYEQYF
15	TRBV3-1/TRBV3-2	TRBJ2-1	-	TRBD1	TGTGCCAGCAGCCGTGGACAGGGTTTTTACAATGAGCAGTTCTTC	CASSRGQGFYNEQFF
14	TRBV7-8	TRBJ2-5	-	-	TGTGCCAGCAGCGCCGGACAGCCACCAGAGACCCAGTACTTC	CASSAGQPPETQYF
15	TRBV6-5	TRBJ2-1	-	-	TGTGCCAGCAGGCCCCAGGGGACTAAGTTCAATGAGCAGTTCTTC	CASRPQGTKFNEQFF
16	TRBV24-1	TRBJ2-5	-	-	TGTGCCACCAGCTCCGGGGGAGGGGGGGGTACAGAGACCCAGTACTTC	CATSSGGGGGTETQYF
14	TRBV5-4	TRBJ2-3	-	-	TGTGCCAGCAACAGGTATGGGGGCACAGATACGCAGTATTTT	CASNRYGGTDTQYF
16	TRBV5-1	TRBJ2-1	-	-	TGCGCCAGCAGCTTGGGGGCAGGCAACCTCTACAATGAGCAGTTCTTC	CASSLGAGNLYNEQFF
15	TRBV5-6	TRBJ2-2	-	-	TGTGCCAGCAGCTTGACTAGCCGGAACACCGGGGAGCTGTTTTTT	CASSLTSRNTGELFF
13	TRBV7-9	TRBJ1-3	once	-	TGTGCCAGCAGCTTACCGTCTGGAAACACCATATATTTT	CASSLPSGNTIYF
11	TRBV7-2	TRBJ2-1	-	-	TGTGCCAGCAGCCCCCATTATGAGCAGTTCTTC	CASSPHYEQFF
16	TRBV28	TRBJ2-3	-	TRBD2	TGTGCCAGCAGAGCGACTAGCGGGAAAAGCACAGATACGCAGTATTTT	CASRATSGKSTDTQYF
16	TRBV14	TRBJ2-6	-	TRBD1	TGTGCCAGCAGCCGGGACAGGGGGCCTGGGGCCAACGTCCTGACTTTC	CASSRDRGPGANVLTF
14	TRBV5-4	TRBJ1-4	once	TRBD1	TGTGCCAGCAGCCGACAGGGGACTAATGAAAAACTGTTTTTT	CASSRQGTNEKLFF
15	TRBV4-2	TRBJ1-2	-	TRBD1	TGTGCCAGCAGCCAAGATTCAGGGGGCGGGTATGGCTACACCTTC	CASSQDSGGGYGYTF
14	TRBV6-6	TRBJ1-1	-	-	TGTGCCAGCAGACCACAGGCTCCTGGGTCTGAAGCTTTCTTT	CASRPQAPGSEAFF
17	TRBV19	TRBJ2-5	-	TRBD2	TGTGCCAGTAGCGGCCTCGGAGGACTAGCGGTCCCCAACACCCAGTACTTC	CASSGLGGLAVPNTQYF
15	TRBV3-1/TRBV3-2	TRBJ1-4	-	-	TGTGCCAGCAGCCGGGGGGGTGTTTCCAATGAAAAACTGTTTTTT	CASSRGGVSNEKLFF
17	TRBV27	TRBJ2-3	-	-	TGTGCCAGCACCGAACGGCCAGGACTTCTTTACACAGATACGCAGTATTTT	CASTERPGLLYTDTQYF
16	TRBV25-1	TRBJ2-7	once	-	TGTGCCAGCAGTGAATATGGGTCGGCGGACTCCTACGAGCAGTACTTC	CASSEYGSADSYEQYF